These 8 T cell receptor beta chains originate from one sample sequenced in a study of shared clonotypes between healthy human individuals. Using immunoSEQ multiplex PCR, the repertoire was profiled, and TCRdb retains in-frame clones only, with some absent. The data show roughly 500,000 clones, about 96% seen once. The sequenced sample was naive CD4+ T cells sorted from blood. Stated subset: CD45RA+ positively selected. Receptor source: a woman in her thirties in good health.

V gene TRBV27 combines with J gene TRBJ2-3, with D unresolved. CDR1 and CDR2 (germline): MNHEY, SMNVEV (reference sequence). V was cut by 2 bases and J by 1 base, with 19 bases left in between. CDR3 size: 18 residues. The CDR3 DNA follows: TGTGCCAGCAGTTTAAGGGTGAAGTCACTGTCGGGCACAGATACGCAGTATTTT. Translated, it gives CASSLRVKSLSGTDTQYF.

This clone was observed a few times. The chain recombines TRBV4-1 with TRBJ1-5; D perhaps matches TRBD1 (5 bases). This CDR3 has 13 residues. Trimming pared 4 bases from V and 6 bases from J, leaving 10 bases between. Germline CDR1 reads MGHRA; CDR2 reads YSYEKL. CDR3 region: CASSRTGGQPQHF. The CDR3 nucleotides are TGCGCCAGCAGCCGCACGGGGGGTCAGCCCCAGCATTTT.

This sequence joins TRBV5-6 and TRBJ2-3, with 13 bases aligning to TRBD2. J was trimmed by 6 bases and V by 2 bases; bases with no gene match: 6. The V gene's germline CDR1 is SGHDT and CDR2 YYEEEE. This CDR3 is built from 16 residues. The CDR3 coding sequence is TGTGCCAGCAGCTTTAGGACTAGCGGGAGCGGGGATACGCAGTATTTT. This gives the protein CASSFRTSGSGDTQYF.

Turning to this clone: Other DNA sequences within the sample encode an identical CDR3. The V call is TRBV6-6, the J call TRBJ1-5, with TRBD1 as a possible D gene (5 bases). V was trimmed by 0 bases and J by 3 bases, leaving 9 bases between them. The CDR3 has 15 amino acids. Per germline, CDR1 MNHNY and CDR2 SVGAGI (reference sequence). CDR3 amino acids: CASSYSGTDNQPQHF. CDR3 sequence (DNA): TGTGCCAGCAGTTACTCCGGGACGGACAATCAGCCCCAGCATTTT.

This chain links TRBV5-1 with TRBJ1-4; D uncertain. From germline, CDR1 is SGHRS and CDR2 YFSETQ. The ends were cut back, 0 bases at V and 3 bases at J, with 9 bases in the middle. The CDR3 sequence is 15 residues long. CDR3 nucleotides: TGCGCCAGCAGCTTGGGAGTTGGGGCTAATGAAAAACTGTTTTTT. Amino acid sequence: CASSLGVGANEKLFF.

V gene TRBV28 combines with J gene TRBJ2-5; TRBD1 matches 8 bases. CDR3 length: 14 amino acids. Germline CDR1 and CDR2: MDHEN and SYDVKM. Trimming cost V 2 bases and J 3 bases; bases outside gene matches: 2. The CDR3 DNA is TGTGCCAGCAGTTTAGAGACAGGGGAAGAGACCCAGTACTTC. Amino acids: CASSLETGEETQYF.

This chain's CDR3 is CASSLVPSGSLEQFF. DNA for the CDR3: TGTGCCAGCAGCTTAGTGCCTAGCGGGAGCCTTGAGCAGTTCTTC. This chain joins TRBV7-9 and TRBJ2-1, with TRBD2 identical over 10 bases. Germline loops: CDR1 SEHNR, CDR2 FQNEAQ (reference sequence). Trimming took 1 base from V and 9 from J; bases not matched to a gene: 6. The CDR3 length is 15 residues. The variable domain in full, with the rest retrieved from reference TRBV7-9 and TRBJ2-1, is DTGVSQNPRHKITKRGQNVTFRCDPISEHNRLYWYRQTLGQGPEFLTYFQNEAQLEKSRLLSDRFSAERPKGSFSTLEIQRTEQGDSAMYLCASSLVPSGSLEQFFGPGTRLTVL.

This sequence joins TRBV29-1 and TRBJ2-4; D is undetermined. The V and J ends lost 6 bases and 2 bases respectively, with 8 bases between them. The CDR3 runs 12 residues. Germline loops: CDR1 SQVTM, CDR2 ANQGSEA. The CDR3 reads CSVLESKNIQYF. The CDR3 DNA sequence: TGCAGCGTCCTAGAGTCCAAAAACATTCAGTACTTC.